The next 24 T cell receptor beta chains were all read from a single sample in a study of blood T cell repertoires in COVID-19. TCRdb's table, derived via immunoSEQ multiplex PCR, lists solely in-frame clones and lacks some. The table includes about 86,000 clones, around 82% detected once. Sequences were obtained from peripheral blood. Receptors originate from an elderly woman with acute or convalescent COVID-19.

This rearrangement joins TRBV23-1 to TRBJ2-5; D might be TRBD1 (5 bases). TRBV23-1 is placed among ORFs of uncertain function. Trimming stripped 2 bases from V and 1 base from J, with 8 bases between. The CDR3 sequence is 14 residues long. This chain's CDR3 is CASSQDSPQETQYF. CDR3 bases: TGCGCCAGCAGTCAAGACAGCCCCCAAGAGACCCAGTACTTC.

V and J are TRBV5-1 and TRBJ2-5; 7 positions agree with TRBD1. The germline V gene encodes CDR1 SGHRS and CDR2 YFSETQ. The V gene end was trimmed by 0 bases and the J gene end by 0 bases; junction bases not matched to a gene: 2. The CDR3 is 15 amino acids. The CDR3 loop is CASSLEGADQETQYF. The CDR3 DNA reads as TGCGCCAGCAGCTTGGAGGGGGCAGACCAAGAGACCCAGTACTTC.

The CDR3 here is CATGGLNYGYTF. CDR3 in DNA: TGTGCCACCGGGGGACTTAACTATGGCTACACCTTC. This chain connects TRBV28 to TRBJ1-2, with D tentatively TRBD1 (5 bases). The CDR3 covers 12 residues. V dropped 10 bases and J dropped 1 base, with 10 bases sitting between them. Germline V gene data show CDR1 as MDHEN and CDR2 as SYDVKM.

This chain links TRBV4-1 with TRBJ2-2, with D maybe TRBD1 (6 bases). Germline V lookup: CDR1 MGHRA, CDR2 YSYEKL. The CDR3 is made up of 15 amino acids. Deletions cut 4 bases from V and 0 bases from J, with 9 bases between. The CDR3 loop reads CASSRTESNTGELFF. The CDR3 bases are TGCGCCAGCAGCCGGACAGAATCGAACACCGGGGAGCTGTTTTTT.

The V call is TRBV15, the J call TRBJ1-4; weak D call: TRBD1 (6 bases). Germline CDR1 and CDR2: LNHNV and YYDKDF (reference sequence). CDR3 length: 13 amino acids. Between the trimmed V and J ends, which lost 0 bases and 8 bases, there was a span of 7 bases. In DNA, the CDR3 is TGTGCCACCAGCAGAGACAGGGGAGAAAAACTGTTTTTT. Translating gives CATSRDRGEKLFF.

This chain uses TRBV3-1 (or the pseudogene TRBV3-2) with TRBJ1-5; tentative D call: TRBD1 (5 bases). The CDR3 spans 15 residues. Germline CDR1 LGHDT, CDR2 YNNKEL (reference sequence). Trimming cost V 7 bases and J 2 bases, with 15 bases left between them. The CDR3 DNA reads TGTGCCAGCACCCCCGGGAGGGGTGGCAATCAGCCCCAGCATTTT. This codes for CASTPGRGGNQPQHF.

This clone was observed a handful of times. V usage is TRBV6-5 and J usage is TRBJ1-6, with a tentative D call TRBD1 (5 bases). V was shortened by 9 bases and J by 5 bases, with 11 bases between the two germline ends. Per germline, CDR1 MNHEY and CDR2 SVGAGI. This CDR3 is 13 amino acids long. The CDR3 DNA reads TGTGCCAGTAGGACATTCGATAATTCACCCCTCCACTTT. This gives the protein CASRTFDNSPLHF.

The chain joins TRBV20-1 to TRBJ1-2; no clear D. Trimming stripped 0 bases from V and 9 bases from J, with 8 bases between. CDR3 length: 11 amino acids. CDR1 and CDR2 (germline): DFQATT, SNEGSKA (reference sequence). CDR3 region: CSAREGGSYTF. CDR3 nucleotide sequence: TGCAGTGCTAGAGAGGGCGGGAGCTACACCTTC.

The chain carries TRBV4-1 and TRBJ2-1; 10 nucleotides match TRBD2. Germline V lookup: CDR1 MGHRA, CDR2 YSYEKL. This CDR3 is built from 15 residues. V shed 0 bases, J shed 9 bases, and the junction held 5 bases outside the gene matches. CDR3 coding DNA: TGCGCCAGCAGCCAAGAGCCTAGCGGGGGAATTGAGCAGTTCTTC. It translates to CASSQEPSGGIEQFF.

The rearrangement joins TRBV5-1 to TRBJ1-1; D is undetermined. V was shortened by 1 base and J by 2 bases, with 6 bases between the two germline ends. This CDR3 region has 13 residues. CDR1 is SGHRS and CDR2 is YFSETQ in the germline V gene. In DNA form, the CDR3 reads TGCGCCAGCAGCTTGAGCTCCAACACTGAAGCTTTCTTT. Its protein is CASSLSSNTEAFF.

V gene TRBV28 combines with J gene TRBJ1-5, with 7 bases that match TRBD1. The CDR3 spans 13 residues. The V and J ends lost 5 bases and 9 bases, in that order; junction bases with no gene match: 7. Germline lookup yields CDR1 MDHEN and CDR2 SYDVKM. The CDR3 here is CASSLQGTGPQHF. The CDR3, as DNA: TGTGCCAGCAGTCTACAGGGGACGGGGCCCCAGCATTTT.

CDR3 sequence (DNA): TGTGCCATCAACTCCTTGGGAGGGACTGAAGCTTTCTTT. This translates into CAINSLGGTEAFF. The chain couples TRBV10-3 to TRBJ1-1; D not certain. Trimming removed 7 bases from V and 5 bases from J, with 14 bases in between. Germline CDR1 and CDR2: ENHRY and SYGVKD. The CDR3 extends over 13 amino acids.

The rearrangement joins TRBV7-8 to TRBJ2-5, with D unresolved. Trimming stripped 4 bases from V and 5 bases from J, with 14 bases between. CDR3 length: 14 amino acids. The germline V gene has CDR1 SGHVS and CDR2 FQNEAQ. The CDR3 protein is CASSSGLNMETQYF. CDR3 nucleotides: TGTGCCAGCAGCTCTGGGCTCAATATGGAGACCCAGTACTTC.

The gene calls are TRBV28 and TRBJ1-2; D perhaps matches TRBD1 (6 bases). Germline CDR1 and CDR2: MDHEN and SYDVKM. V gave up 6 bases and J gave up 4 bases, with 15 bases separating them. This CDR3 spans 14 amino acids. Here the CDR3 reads CASSPVDRRYGYTF. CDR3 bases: TGTGCCAGCAGCCCTGTCGACAGGCGCTATGGCTACACCTTC.

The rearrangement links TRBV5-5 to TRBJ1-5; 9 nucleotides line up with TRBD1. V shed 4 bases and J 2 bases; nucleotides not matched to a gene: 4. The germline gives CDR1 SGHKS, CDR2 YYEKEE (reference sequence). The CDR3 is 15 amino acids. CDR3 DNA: TGTGCCAGCAGCGACCGGGACAGGGGCAATCAGCCCCAGCATTTT. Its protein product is CASSDRDRGNQPQHF.

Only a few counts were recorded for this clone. The DNA of the CDR3 is TGTGCCAGCAGCTTAGAGACAGGTTTTTCAGATACGCAGTATTTT. It codes for CASSLETGFSDTQYF. This sequence joins TRBV7-2 and TRBJ2-3, with D perhaps TRBD1 (6 bases). Germline CDR1 reads SGHTA; CDR2 reads FQGNSA. The length of the CDR3 is 15 residues. Between the trimmed V and J ends, which lost 1 base and 4 bases, there was a span of 12 bases.

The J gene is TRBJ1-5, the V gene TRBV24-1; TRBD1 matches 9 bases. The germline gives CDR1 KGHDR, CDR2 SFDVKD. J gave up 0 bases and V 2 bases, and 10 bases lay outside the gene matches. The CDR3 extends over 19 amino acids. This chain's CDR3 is CATSDSGTGKWGSNQPQHF. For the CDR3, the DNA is TGTGCCACCAGTGATTCCGGGACAGGGAAGTGGGGTAGCAATCAGCCCCAGCATTTT.

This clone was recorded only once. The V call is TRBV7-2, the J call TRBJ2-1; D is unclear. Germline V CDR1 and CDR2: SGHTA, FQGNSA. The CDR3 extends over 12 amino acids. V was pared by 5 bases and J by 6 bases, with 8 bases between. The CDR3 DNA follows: TGTGCCAGCAGCCGTCTCGGCAATGAGCAGTTCTTC. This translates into CASSRLGNEQFF.

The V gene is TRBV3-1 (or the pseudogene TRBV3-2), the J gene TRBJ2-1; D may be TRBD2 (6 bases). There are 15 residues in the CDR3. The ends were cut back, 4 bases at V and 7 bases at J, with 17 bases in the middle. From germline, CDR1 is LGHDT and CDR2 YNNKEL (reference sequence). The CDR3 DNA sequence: TGTGCCAGCAGCCCGGGAGCTTGGTCTGGGAATGAGCAGTTCTTC. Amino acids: CASSPGAWSGNEQFF.

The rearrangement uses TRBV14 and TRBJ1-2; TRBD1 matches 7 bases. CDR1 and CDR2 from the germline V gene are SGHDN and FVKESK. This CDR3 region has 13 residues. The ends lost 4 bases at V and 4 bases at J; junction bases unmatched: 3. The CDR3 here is CASSRDRSYGYTF. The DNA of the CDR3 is TGTGCCAGCAGCCGGGACAGAAGCTATGGCTACACCTTC. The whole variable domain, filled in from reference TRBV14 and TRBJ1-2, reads EAGVTQFPSHSVIEKGQTVTLRCDPISGHDNLYWYRRVMGKEIKFLLHFVKESKQDESGMPNNRFLAERTGGTYSTLKVQPAELEDSGVYFCASSRDRSYGYTFGSGTRLTVV.

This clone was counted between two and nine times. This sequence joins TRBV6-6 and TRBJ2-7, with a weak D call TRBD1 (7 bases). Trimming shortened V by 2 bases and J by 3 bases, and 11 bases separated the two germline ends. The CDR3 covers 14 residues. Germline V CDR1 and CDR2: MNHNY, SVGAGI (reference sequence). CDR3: CASSYNQGGYEQYF. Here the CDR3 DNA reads TGTGCCAGCAGTTACAACCAGGGGGGCTACGAGCAGTACTTC.

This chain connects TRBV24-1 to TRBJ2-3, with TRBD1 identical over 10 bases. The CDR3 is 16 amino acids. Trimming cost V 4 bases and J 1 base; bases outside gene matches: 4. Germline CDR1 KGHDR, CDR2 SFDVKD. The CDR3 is CATSDDRGLGTDTQYF. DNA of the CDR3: TGTGCCACCAGTGACGACAGGGGGCTTGGCACAGATACGCAGTATTTT.

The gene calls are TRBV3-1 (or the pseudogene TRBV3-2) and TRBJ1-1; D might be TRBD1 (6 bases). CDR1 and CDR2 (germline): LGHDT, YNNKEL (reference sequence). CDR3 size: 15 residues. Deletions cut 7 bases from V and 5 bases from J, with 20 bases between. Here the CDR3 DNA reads TGTGCCAGCAACAACGGAGACAGGCTCTCGACTGAAGCTTTCTTT. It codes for CASNNGDRLSTEAFF.

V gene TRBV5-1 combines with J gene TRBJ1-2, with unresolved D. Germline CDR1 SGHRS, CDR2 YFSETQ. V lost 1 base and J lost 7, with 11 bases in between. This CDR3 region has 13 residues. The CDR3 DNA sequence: TGCGCCAGCAGCTTGACCACAGTCAGTGGCTACACCTTC. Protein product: CASSLTTVSGYTF.